The rows below give T cell receptor beta chains drawn from one sample of a study of blood T cells in healthy people across ages. MiXCR, run by TCRdb on the 5' RACE reads, gives a single entry per CDR3 protein. The sample lists a few hundred thousand distinct CDR3 sequences, about half occurring once. Sample: blood. These receptors all come from a man aged 60-69 years in good health. Both conserved end residues are trimmed from each CDR3.

v_call	j_call	cdr3_aa
TRBV5-1	TRBJ2-5	ASSLGPNSVETQY
TRBV7-2	TRBJ1-6	ASSFQAINSPLH
TRBV2	TRBJ1-2	ASSDPGVYGYT
TRBV6-4	TRBJ2-6	ASSDGGNSGANVLT
TRBV25-1	TRBJ2-5	ASSEVQTQY
TRBV5-1	TRBJ2-5	ASSGAGRGLKQETQY
TRBV20-1	TRBJ1-1	SARDPATGAAF
TRBV20-1	TRBJ2-5	SASPHQETQY
TRBV20-1	TRBJ2-1	SATSPSGGSNEQF
TRBV25-1	TRBJ2-5	ASSDSRGRETQY
TRBV2	.	ASTGGQGAGETQY
TRBV28	TRBJ2-1	ASSSPTGGLSNEQF
TRBV3-1	TRBJ2-5	ASSQDLRTSGGRY
TRBV12-3/TRBV12-4	TRBJ2-3	ASSRSDQDTQY
TRBV29-1	TRBJ1-1	SAAPDSHTEAF
TRBV27	TRBJ2-4	ASRPSGGKNIQY
TRBV5-1	TRBJ2-1	ASSRVGSDEQF
TRBV5-5	TRBJ1-1	ASSPFTNTEAF
TRBV2	TRBJ2-7	ASRDSVYEQY
TRBV20-1	TRBJ1-1	SARANTEAF
TRBV15	TRBJ1-2	ATSVRTGSGYT
TRBV12-3/TRBV12-4	TRBJ1-1	ASSTDRGTMGAF
TRBV29-1	.	SVEPGTGGSEQY
TRBV6-2/TRBV6-3	TRBJ1-2	ATQGNGYGYT
TRBV15	TRBJ2-1	ATSSGDNYNEQF
TRBV7-2	TRBJ2-7	ASSSPTSGSFIHEQY
TRBV7-2	TRBJ1-1	ASSSQTPTEAF
TRBV28	TRBJ2-1	ASTLPGSYNEQF